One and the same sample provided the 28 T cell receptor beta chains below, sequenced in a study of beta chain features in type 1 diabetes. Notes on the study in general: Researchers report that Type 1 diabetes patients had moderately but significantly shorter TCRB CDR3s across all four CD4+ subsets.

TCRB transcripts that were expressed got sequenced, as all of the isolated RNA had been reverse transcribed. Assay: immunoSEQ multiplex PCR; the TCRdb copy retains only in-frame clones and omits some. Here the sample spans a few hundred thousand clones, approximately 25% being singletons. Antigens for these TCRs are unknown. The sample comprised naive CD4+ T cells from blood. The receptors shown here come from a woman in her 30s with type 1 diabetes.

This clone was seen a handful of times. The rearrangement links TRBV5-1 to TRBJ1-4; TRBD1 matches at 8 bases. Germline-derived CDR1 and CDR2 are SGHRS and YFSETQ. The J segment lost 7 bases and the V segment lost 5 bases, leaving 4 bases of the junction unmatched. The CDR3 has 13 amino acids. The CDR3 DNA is TGCGCCAGCAGGCAGGGGGCTGGTGAAAAACTGTTTTTT. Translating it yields CASRQGAGEKLFF.

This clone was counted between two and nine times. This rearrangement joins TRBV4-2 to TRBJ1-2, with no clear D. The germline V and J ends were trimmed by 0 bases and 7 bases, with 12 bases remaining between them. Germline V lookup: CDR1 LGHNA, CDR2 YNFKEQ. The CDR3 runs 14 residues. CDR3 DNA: TGTGCCAGCAGCCAAGATTCCGGAGGCAGTGGCTACACCTTC. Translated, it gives CASSQDSGGSGYTF.

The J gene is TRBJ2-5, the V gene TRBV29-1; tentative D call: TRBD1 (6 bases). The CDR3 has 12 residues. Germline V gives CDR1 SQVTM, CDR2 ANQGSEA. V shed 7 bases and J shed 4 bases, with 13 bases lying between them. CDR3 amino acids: CSAGRGGETQYF. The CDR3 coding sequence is TGCAGCGCTGGGAGAGGGGGAGAGACCCAGTACTTC.

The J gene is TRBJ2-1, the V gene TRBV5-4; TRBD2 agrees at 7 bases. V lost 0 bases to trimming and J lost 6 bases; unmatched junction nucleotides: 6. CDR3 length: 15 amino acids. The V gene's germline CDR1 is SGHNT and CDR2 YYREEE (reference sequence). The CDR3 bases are TGTGCCAGCAGCTTGGTGCATGGCGGGAGCAATGAGCAGTTCTTC. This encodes CASSLVHGGSNEQFF.

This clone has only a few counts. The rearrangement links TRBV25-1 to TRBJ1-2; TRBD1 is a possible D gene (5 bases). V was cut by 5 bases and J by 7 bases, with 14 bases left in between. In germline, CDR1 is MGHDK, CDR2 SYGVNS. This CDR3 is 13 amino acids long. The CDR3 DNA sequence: TGTGCCAGCAGTCATGGCGGGGGTAGTGGCTACACCTTC. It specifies CASSHGGGSGYTF.

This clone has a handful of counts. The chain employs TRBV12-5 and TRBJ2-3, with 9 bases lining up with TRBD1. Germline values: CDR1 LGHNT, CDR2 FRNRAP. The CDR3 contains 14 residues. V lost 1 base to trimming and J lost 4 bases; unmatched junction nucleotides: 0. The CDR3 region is CASGLGQGADTQYF. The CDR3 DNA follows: TGTGCTAGTGGTTTGGGACAGGGGGCAGATACGCAGTATTTT. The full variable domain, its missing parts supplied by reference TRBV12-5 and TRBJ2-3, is DARVTQTPRHKVTEMGQEVTMRCQPILGHNTVFWYRQTMMQGLELLAYFRNRAPLDDSGMPKDRFSAEMPDATLATLKIQPSEPRDSAVYFCASGLGQGADTQYFGPGTRLTVL.

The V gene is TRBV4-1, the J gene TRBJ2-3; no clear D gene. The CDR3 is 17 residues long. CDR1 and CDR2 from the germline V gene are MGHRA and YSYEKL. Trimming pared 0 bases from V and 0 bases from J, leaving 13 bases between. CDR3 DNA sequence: TGCGCCAGCAGCCAAGATTTCGAAGACTTTAGCACAGATACGCAGTATTTT. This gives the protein CASSQDFEDFSTDTQYF.

CDR3 loop: CASSLAGRPGGYTF. In nucleotides, the CDR3 is TGCGCCAGCAGCTTGGCAGGCAGGCCCGGTGGCTACACCTTC. The genes are TRBV5-1 and TRBJ1-2; no clear D. V lost 0 bases and J lost 7, with 13 bases in between. Germline V gene lookup returns CDR1 SGHRS and CDR2 YFSETQ. This CDR3 contains 14 residues.

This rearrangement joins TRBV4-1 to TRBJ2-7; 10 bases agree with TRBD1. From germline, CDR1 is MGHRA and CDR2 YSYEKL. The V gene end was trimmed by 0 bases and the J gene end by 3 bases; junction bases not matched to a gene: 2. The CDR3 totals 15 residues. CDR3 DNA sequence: TGCGCCAGCAGCCAAGATCGGGACAGGGGCTACGAGCAGTACTTC. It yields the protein CASSQDRDRGYEQYF.

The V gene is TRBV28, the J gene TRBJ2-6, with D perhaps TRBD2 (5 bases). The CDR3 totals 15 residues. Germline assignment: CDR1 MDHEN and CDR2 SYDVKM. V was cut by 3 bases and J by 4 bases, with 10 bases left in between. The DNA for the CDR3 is TGTGCCAGCAGTTTTGAGGGAAGGGGGGCCAACGTCCTGACTTTC. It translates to CASSFEGRGANVLTF. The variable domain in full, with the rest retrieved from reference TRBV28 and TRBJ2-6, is DVKVTQSSRYLVKRTGEKVFLECVQDMDHENMFWYRQDPGLGLRLIYFSYDVKMKEKGDIPEGYSVSREKKERFSLILESASTNQTSMYLCASSFEGRGANVLTFGAGSRLTVL.

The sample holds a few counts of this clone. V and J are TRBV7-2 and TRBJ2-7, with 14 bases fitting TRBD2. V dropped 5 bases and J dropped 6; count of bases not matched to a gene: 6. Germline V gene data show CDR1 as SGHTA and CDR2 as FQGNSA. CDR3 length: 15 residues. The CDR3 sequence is CASSPGTSGSPEQYF. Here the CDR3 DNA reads TGTGCCAGCAGCCCCGGGACTAGCGGGAGCCCCGAGCAGTACTTC.

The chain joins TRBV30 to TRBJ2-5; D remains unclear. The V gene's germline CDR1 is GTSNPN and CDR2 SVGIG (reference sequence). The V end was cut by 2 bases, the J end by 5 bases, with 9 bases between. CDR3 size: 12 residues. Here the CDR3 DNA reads TGTGCCTGGAGTCCCAGGTGGGAGACCCAGTACTTC. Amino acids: CAWSPRWETQYF.

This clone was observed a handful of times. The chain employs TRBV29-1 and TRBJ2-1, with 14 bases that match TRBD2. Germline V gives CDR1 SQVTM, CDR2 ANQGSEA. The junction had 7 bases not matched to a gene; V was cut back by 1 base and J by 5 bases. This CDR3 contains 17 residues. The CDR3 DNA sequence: TGCAGCGTTGAAGCTTATTTGGGACTAGCGGGAGACAATGAGCAGTTCTTC. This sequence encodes CSVEAYLGLAGDNEQFF.

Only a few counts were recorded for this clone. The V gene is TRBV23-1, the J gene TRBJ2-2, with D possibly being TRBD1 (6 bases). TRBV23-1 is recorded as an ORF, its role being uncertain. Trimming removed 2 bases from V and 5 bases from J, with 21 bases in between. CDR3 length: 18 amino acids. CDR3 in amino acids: CASSQPTGGGRMTGELFF. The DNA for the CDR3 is TGCGCCAGCAGTCAACCGACCGGTGGGGGCAGGATGACCGGGGAGCTGTTTTTT.

In nucleotides, the CDR3 is TGTGCCTGGACTGGGGGGGCTAATCAGCCCCAGCATTTT. Protein: CAWTGGANQPQHF. The chain carries TRBV30 and TRBJ1-5; D might be TRBD1 (6 bases). V shed 4 bases and J shed 4 bases, with 11 bases lying between them. CDR1 and CDR2 from the germline V gene are GTSNPN and SVGIG (reference sequence). The CDR3 loop spans 13 amino acids.

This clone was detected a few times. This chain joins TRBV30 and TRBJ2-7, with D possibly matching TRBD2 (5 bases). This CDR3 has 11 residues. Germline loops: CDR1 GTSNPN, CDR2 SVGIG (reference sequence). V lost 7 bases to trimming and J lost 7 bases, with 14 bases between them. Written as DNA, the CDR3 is TGTGCCTCTACCGGGATATATGAGCAGTACTTC. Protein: CASTGIYEQYF.

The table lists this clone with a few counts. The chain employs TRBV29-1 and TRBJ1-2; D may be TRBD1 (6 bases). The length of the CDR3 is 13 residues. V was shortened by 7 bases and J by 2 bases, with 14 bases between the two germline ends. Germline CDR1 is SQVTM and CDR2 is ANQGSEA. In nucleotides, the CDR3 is TGCAGCGCGGACAGCCGGACCAACTATGGCTACACCTTC. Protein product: CSADSRTNYGYTF.

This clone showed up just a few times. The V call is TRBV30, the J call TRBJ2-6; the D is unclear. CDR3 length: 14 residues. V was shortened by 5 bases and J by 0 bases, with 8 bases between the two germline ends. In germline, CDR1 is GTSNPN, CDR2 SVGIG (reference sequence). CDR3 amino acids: CAWDRSSGANVLTF. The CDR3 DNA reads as TGTGCCTGGGATCGGAGCTCTGGGGCCAACGTCCTGACTTTC.

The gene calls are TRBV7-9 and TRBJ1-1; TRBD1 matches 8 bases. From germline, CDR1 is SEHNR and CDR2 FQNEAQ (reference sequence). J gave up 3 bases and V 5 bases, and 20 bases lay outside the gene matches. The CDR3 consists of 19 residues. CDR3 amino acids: CASSPRKGQDVVVDTEAFF. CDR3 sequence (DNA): TGTGCCAGCAGCCCTCGCAAGGGACAGGATGTAGTTGTGGACACTGAAGCTTTCTTT. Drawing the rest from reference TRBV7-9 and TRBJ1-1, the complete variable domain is DTGVSQNPRHKITKRGQNVTFRCDPISEHNRLYWYRQTLGQGPEFLTYFQNEAQLEKSRLLSDRFSAERPKGSFSTLEIQRTEQGDSAMYLCASSPRKGQDVVVDTEAFFGQGTRLTVV.

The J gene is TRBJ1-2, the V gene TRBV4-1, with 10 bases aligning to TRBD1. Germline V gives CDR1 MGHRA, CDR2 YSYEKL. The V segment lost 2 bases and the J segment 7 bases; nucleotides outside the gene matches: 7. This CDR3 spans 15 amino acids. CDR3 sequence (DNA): TGCGCCAGCAGCCAACAAGGACAGGGGGAAGGTGGCTACACCTTC. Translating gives CASSQQGQGEGGYTF.

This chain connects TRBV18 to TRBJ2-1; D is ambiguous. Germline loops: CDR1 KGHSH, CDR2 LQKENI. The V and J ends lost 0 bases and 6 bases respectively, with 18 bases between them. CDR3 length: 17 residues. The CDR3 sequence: CASSPPPPGLTGNEQFF. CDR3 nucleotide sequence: TGTGCCAGCTCACCACCCCCGCCCGGTCTCACGGGCAATGAGCAGTTCTTC.

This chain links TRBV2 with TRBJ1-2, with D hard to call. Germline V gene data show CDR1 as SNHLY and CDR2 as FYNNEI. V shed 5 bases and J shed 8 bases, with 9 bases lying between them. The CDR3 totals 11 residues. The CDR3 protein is CASSPLAGYTF. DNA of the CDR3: TGTGCCAGCAGTCCCCTAGCAGGCTACACCTTC.

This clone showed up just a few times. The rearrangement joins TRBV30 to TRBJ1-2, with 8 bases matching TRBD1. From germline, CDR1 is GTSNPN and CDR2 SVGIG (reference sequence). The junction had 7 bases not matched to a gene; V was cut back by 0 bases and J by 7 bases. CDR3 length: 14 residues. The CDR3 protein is CAWSVSTGGRGYTF. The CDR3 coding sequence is TGTGCCTGGAGTGTATCTACAGGGGGTCGTGGCTACACCTTC.

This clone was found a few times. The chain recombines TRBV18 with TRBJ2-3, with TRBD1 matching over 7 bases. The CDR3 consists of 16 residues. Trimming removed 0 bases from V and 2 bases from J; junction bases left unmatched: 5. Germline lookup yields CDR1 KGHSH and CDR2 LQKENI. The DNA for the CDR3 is TGTGCCAGCTCACCACCGGGGACAGTATTCACAGATACGCAGTATTTT. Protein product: CASSPPGTVFTDTQYF.

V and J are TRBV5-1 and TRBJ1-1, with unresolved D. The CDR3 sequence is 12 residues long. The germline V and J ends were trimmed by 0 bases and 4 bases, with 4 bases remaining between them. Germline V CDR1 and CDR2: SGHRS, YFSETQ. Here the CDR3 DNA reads TGCGCCAGCAGCTTGGGGAGCACTGAAGCTTTCTTT. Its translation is CASSLGSTEAFF.

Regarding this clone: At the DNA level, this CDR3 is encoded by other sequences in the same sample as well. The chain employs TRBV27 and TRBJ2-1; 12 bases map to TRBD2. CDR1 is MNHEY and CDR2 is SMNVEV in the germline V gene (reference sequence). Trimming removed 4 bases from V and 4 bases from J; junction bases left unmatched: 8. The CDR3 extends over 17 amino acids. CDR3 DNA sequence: TGTGCCAGCAGTTCCACCGGGACTAGCGGGCTATACAATGAGCAGTTCTTC. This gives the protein CASSSTGTSGLYNEQFF.

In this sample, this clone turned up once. The CDR3 DNA sequence: TGTGCCATCAGTGAATGGACAGAAGAGACCCAGTACTTC. Amino acid sequence: CAISEWTEETQYF. V usage is TRBV10-3 and J usage is TRBJ2-5, with D maybe TRBD1 (6 bases). Looked up from germline, CDR1 is ENHRY and CDR2 is SYGVKD. Trimming cost V 3 bases and J 3 bases, with 8 bases left between them. The length of the CDR3 is 13 residues.

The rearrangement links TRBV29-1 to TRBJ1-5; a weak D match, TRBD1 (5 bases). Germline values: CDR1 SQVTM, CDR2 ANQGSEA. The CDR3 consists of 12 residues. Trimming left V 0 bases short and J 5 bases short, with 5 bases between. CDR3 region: CSVEEGDQPQHF. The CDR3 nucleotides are TGCAGCGTTGAAGAAGGGGATCAGCCCCAGCATTTT.